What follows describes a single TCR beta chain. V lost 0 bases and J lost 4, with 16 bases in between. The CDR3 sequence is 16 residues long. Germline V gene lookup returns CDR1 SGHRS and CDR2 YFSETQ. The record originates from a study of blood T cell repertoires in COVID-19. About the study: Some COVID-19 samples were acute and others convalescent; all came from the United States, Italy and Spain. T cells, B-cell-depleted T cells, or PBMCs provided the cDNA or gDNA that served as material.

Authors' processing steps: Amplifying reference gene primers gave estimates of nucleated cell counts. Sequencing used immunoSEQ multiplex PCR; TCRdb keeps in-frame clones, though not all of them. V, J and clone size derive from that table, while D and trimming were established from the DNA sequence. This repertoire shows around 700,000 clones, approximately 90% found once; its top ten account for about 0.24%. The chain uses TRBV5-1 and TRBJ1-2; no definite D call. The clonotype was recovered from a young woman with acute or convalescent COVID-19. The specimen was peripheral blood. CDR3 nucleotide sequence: TGCGCCAGCAGCTTGGGGCAGCGGACCGAACGCTATGGCTACACCTTC. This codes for CASSLGQRTERYGYTF.